A selection of T cell receptor beta chains follows, all from one sample in a study of shared clonotypes between healthy human individuals. Libraries were prepared by immunoSEQ multiplex PCR; TCRdb keeps only in-frame clonotypes and omits some of them. The profile shows approximately 1.1 million clones, 75% to 80% of them singletons. The sample was memory CD4+ T cells from PBMCs. Every receptor here comes from a man aged 18 to 29 in good health. Some clones in this sample may be carry-over from other donors' samples. The CDR3 runs from the conserved cysteine through the conserved F or W. A D gene is named only where the DNA matches it firmly. Size tells how often a clone was seen (once, few, many) or the class of an expanded clone, and some rows leave it out.

>.|.|TRBJ2-7|TRBV6-6
CASSLTLIVDYEQYF
TGTGCCAGCAGTTTGACCCTTATCGTGGATTACGAGCAGTACTTC
>once|.|TRBJ2-7|TRBV5-4
CASSFSGSRSSYEQYF
TGTGCCAGCAGCTTTTCAGGCTCAAGGAGCTCCTACGAGCAGTACTTC
>.|TRBD2|TRBJ2-5|TRBV19
CASSPPGLAGGGETQYF
TGTGCCAGTAGTCCTCCGGGACTAGCGGGAGGTGGAGAGACCCAGTACTTC
>.|TRBD1|TRBJ1-2|TRBV6-1
CASSVTSTGGDGYTF
TGTGCCAGCAGTGTAACCTCGACAGGGGGGGATGGCTACACCTTC
>.|.|TRBJ2-1|TRBV10-2
CASSESTGRDGGPNEQFF
TGCGCCAGCAGTGAGTCGACGGGACGGGACGGAGGGCCGAATGAGCAGTTCTTC
>.|.|TRBJ2-5|TRBV5-4
CASSLVFEETQYF
TGTGCCAGCAGCTTGGTGTTCGAAGAGACCCAGTACTTC
>few|TRBD1|TRBJ2-7|TRBV7-7
CASSKQGNEQYF
TGTGCCAGCAGCAAACAGGGGAACGAGCAGTACTTC
>.|TRBD2|TRBJ2-7|TRBV10-2
CASSEPKTSGELLQYF
TGCGCCAGCAGTGAGCCCAAGACTAGCGGGGAGTTATTGCAGTACTTC
>.|.|TRBJ1-1|TRBV7-8
CASSVQVLNTEAFF
TGTGCCAGCAGCGTACAGGTCCTGAACACTGAAGCTTTCTTT
>.|TRBD1|TRBJ2-1|TRBV5-1
CASSLTGTAFNEQFF
TGCGCCAGCAGCTTGACTGGGACAGCTTTCAATGAGCAGTTCTTC
>.|TRBD1|TRBJ2-5|TRBV25-1
CASSPTLGQGRLETQYF
TGTGCCAGCAGTCCAACCTTGGGACAGGGTCGCTTGGAGACCCAGTACTTC
>.|TRBD2|TRBJ2-1|TRBV6-1
CASSERGTREQFF
TGTGCCAGCAGTGAAAGGGGGACTAGGGAGCAGTTCTTC
>few|.|TRBJ2-3|TRBV7-2
CASTRSGVKDTQYF
TGTGCCAGCACCCGGTCGGGAGTTAAAGATACGCAGTATTTT
>.|.|TRBJ2-1|TRBV6-1
CASSEPQGDEQFF
TGTGCCAGCAGTGAACCACAGGGAGATGAGCAGTTCTTC
>.|.|TRBJ2-3|TRBV28
CASSTSTDTQYF
TGTGCCAGCAGTACAAGCACAGATACGCAGTATTTT
>.|.|TRBJ2-7|TRBV6-1
CASSVVRGLHYEQYF
TGTGCCAGCAGTGTCGTCCGGGGGTTACACTACGAGCAGTACTTC
>.|TRBD1|TRBJ2-7|TRBV5-1
CASSLTGEYEQYF
TGCGCCAGCAGTTTGACAGGGGAATACGAGCAGTACTTC
>.|.|TRBJ2-1|TRBV6-1
CASTRSIDLNEQFF
TGTGCCAGCACTAGATCTATCGATCTCAATGAGCAGTTCTTC
>.|.|TRBJ2-6|TRBV6-5
CASSPRSSGANVLTF
TGTGCCAGCAGTCCGAGGAGCTCTGGGGCCAACGTCCTGACTTTC
>once|.|TRBJ2-2|TRBV10-2
CASSESRGHLNTGELFF
TGCGCCAGCAGTGAGTCTAGAGGGCACCTGAACACCGGGGAGCTGTTTTTT
>.|.|TRBJ2-2|TRBV11-1
CASSLEGRGGELFF
TGTGCCAGCAGCTTGGAAGGGCGCGGCGGGGAGCTGTTTTTT
>.|TRBD1|TRBJ2-1|TRBV7-9
CASSAQGQGIVFEQFF
TGTGCCAGCAGCGCGCAAGGACAGGGAATTGTGTTTGAGCAGTTCTTC
>.|.|TRBJ1-2|TRBV7-9
CASSSGQNYGYTF
TGTGCCAGCAGCTCCGGACAGAACTATGGCTACACCTTC
>.|.|TRBJ2-1|TRBV5-1
CASSLEVLTNEQFF
TGCGCCAGCAGCTTGGAGGTACTAACGAATGAGCAGTTCTTC
>.|.|TRBJ2-1|TRBV2
CASNEGLLVGEQFF
TGTGCCAGCAATGAGGGACTCCTCGTGGGAGAGCAGTTCTTC
>.|TRBD1|TRBJ2-1|TRBV7-3
CASSFAGTGSYNEQFF
TGTGCCAGCAGCTTCGCCGGGACAGGCTCCTACAATGAGCAGTTCTTC
>.|.|TRBJ2-1|TRBV5-1
CASSLVASEYNEQFF
TGCGCCAGCAGCTTGGTGGCTAGCGAGTACAATGAGCAGTTCTTC
>.|.|TRBJ1-5|TRBV18
CASSPTENSNQPQHF
TGTGCCAGCTCTCCGACGGAAAATAGCAATCAGCCCCAGCATTTT
>.|.|TRBJ2-4|TRBV11-1
CASSQQWGTKNIQYF
TGTGCCAGCAGCCAGCAGTGGGGTACCAAAAACATTCAGTACTTC
>.|.|TRBJ2-1|TRBV18
CASSPPSTTYYNEQFF
TGTGCCAGCTCACCACCGTCCACGACTTACTACAATGAGCAGTTCTTC